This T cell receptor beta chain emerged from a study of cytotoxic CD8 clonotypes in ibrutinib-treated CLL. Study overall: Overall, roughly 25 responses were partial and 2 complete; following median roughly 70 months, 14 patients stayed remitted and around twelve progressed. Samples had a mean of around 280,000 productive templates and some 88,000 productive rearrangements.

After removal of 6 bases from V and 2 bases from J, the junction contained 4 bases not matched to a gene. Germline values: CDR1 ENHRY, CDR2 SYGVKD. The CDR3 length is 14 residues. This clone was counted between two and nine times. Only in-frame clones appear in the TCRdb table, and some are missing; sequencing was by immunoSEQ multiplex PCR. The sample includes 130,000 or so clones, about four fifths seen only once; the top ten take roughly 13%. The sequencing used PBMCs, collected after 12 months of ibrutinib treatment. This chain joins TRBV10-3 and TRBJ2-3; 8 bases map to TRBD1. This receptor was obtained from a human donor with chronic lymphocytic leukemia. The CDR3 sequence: CAISPGQDTDTQYF. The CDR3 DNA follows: TGTGCCATCAGCCCGGGACAGGACACAGATACGCAGTATTTT.